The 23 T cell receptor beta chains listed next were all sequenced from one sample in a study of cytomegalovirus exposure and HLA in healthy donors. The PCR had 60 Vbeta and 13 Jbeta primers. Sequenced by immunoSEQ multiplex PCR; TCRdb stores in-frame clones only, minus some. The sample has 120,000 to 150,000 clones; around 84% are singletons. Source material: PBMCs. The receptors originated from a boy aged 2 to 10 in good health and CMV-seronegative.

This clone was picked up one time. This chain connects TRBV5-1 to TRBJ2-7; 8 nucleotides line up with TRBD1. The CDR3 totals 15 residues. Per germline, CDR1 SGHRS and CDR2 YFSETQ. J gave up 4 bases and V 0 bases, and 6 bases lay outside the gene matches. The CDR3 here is CASSLDGTGDYEQYF. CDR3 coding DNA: TGCGCCAGCAGCTTGGATGGGACAGGCGATTACGAGCAGTACTTC. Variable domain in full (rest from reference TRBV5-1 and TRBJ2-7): KAGVTQTPRYLIKTRGQQVTLSCSPISGHRSVSWYQQTPGQGLQFLFEYFSETQRNKGNFPGRFSGRQFSNSRSEMNVSTLELGDSALYLCASSLDGTGDYEQYFGPGTRLTVT.

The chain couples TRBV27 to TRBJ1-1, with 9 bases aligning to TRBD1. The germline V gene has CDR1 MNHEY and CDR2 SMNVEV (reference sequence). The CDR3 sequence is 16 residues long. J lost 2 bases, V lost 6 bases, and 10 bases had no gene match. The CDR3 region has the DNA TGTGCCAGCAGCCGTCCCGGGACAGGGACAAACACTGAAGCTTTCTTT. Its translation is CASSRPGTGTNTEAFF.

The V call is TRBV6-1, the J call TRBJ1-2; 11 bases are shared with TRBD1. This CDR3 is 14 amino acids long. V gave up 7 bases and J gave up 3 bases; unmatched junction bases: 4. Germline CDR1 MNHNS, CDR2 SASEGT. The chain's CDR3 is CASIPGQGDYGYTF. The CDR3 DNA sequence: TGTGCCAGCATACCGGGACAGGGGGACTATGGCTACACCTTC.

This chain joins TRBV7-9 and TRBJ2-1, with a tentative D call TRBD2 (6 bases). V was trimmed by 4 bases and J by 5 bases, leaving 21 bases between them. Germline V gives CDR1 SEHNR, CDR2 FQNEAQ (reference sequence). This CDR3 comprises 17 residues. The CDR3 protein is CASSCRAGWIVNNEQFF. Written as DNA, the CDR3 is TGTGCCAGCAGCTGCCGAGCGGGCTGGATAGTTAACAATGAGCAGTTCTTC.

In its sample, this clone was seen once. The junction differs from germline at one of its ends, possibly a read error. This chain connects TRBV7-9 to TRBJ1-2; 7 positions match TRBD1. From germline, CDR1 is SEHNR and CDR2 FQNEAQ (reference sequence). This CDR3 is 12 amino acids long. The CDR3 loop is CSSSLGRGQRNF. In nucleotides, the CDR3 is TGTTCCAGCAGCTTAGGGAGGGGACAGCGTAATTTC.

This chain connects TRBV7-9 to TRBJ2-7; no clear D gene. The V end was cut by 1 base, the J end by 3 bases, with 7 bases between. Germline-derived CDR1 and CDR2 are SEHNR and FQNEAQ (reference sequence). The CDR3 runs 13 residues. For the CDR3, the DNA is TGTGCCAGCAGCTTAGTCCCCCGCTACGAGCAGTACTTC. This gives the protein CASSLVPRYEQYF.

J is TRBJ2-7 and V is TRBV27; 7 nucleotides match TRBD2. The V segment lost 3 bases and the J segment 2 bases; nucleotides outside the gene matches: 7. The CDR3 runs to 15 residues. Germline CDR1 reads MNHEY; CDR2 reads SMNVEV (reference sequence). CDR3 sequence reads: CASSFLVGGAYEQYF. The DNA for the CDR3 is TGTGCCAGCAGTTTTCTTGTGGGGGGGGCCTACGAGCAGTACTTC.

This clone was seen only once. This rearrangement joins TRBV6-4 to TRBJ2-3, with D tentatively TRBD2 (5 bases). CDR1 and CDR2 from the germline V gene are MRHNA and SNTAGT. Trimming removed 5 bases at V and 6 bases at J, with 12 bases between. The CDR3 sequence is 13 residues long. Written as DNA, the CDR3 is TGTGCCAGCAGTTCAAGCACGGGGGATACGCAGTATTTT. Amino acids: CASSSSTGDTQYF.

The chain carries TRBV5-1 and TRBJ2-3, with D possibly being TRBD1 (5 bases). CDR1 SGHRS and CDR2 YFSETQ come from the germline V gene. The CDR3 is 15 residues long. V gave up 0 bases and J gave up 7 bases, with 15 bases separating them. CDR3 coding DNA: TGCGCCAGCAGCTTGGTAACCCGCCGGACAAATACGCAGTATTTT. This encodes CASSLVTRRTNTQYF.

The CDR3 protein is CASLGTTGSPLHF. CDR3 coding DNA: TGTGCCAGCTTGGGGACAACCGGGTCACCCCTCCACTTT. The chain uses TRBV7-9 and TRBJ1-6; weak D call: TRBD1 (6 bases). The germline V gene encodes CDR1 SEHNR and CDR2 FQNEAQ (reference sequence). With 8 bases removed from V and 10 bases from J, the gap between germline ends came to 15 bases. CDR3 size: 13 residues.

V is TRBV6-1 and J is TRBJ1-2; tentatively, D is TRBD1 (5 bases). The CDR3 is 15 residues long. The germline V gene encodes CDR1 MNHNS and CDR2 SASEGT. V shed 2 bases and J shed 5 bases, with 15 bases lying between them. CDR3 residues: CASSESPPGIYGYTF. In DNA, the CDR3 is TGTGCCAGCAGTGAATCCCCGCCAGGGATTTATGGCTACACCTTC.

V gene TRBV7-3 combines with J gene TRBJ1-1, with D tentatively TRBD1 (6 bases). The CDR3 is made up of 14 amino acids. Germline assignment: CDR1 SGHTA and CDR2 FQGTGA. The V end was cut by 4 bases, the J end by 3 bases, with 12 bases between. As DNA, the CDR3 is TGTGCCAGCAGCTCCGCGGGGGCCGACACTGAAGCTTTCTTT. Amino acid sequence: CASSSAGADTEAFF. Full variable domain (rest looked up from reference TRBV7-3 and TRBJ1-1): GAGVSQTPSNKVTEKGKYVELRCDPISGHTALYWYRQSLGQGPEFLIYFQGTGAADDSGLPNDRFFAVRPEGSVSTLKIQRTERGDSAVYLCASSSAGADTEAFFGQGTRLTVV.

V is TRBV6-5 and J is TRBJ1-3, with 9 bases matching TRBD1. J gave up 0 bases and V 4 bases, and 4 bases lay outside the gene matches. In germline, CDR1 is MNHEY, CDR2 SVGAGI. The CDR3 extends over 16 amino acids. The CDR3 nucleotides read TGTGCCAGCAGTTCGGGACAGGGCCTCTCTGGAAACACCATATATTTT. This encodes CASSSGQGLSGNTIYF.

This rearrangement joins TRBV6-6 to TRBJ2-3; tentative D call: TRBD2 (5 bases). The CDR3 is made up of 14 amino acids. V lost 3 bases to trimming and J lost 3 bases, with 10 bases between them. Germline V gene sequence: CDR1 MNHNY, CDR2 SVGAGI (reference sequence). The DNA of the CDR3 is TGTGCCAGCAGTTATCGGGATTTTACAGATACGCAGTATTTT. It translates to CASSYRDFTDTQYF.

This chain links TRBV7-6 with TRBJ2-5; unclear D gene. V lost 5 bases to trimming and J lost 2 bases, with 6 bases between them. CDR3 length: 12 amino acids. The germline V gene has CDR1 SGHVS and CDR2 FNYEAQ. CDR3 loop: CASSPLQETQYF. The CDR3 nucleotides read TGTGCCAGCAGCCCACTGCAAGAGACCCAGTACTTC. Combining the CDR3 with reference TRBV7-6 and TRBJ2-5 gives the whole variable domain GAGVSQSPRYKVTKRGQDVALRCDPISGHVSLYWYRQALGQGPEFLTYFNYEAQQDKSGLPNDRFSAERPEGSISTLTIQRTEQRDSAMYRCASSPLQETQYFGPGTRLLVL.

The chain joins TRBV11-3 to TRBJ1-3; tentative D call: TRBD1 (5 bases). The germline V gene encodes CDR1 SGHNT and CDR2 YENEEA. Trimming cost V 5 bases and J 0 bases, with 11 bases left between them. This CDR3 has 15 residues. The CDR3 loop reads CASSARQSSGNTIYF. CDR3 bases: TGTGCCAGCAGCGCCCGACAGAGCTCTGGAAACACCATATATTTT.

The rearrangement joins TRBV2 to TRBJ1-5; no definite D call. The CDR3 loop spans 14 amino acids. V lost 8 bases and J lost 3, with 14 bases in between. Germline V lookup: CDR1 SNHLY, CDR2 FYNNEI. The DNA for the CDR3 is TGTGCCAGCGGGTTCGCGCAGGACAATCAGCCCCAGCATTTT. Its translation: CASGFAQDNQPQHF.

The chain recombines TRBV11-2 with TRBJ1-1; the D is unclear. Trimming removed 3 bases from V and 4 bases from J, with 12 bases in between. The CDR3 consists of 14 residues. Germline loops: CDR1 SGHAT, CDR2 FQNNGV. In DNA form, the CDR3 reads TGTGCCAGCAGCTTTGGCGGGCCATTCACTGAAGCTTTCTTT. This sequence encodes CASSFGGPFTEAFF.

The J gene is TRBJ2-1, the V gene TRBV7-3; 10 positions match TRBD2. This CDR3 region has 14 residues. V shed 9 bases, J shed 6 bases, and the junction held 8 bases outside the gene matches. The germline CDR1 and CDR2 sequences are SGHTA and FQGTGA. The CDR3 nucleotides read TGTGCCAGTAGAAGCGGGGGGGCTGGCAATGAGCAGTTCTTC. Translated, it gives CASRSGGAGNEQFF. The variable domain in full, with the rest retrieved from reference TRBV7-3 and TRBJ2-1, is GAGVSQTPSNKVTEKGKYVELRCDPISGHTALYWYRQSLGQGPEFLIYFQGTGAADDSGLPNDRFFAVRPEGSVSTLKIQRTERGDSAVYLCASRSGGAGNEQFFGPGTRLTVL.

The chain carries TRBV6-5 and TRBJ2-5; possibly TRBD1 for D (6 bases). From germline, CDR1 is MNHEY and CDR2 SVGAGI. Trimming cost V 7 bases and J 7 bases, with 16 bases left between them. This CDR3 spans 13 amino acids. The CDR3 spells CASTTGPVGTQYF. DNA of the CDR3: TGTGCCAGCACGACAGGTCCTGTCGGGACCCAGTACTTC.

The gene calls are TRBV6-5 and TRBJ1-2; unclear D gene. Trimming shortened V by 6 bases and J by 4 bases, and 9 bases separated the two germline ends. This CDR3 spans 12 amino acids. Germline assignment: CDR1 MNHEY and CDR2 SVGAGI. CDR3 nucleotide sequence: TGTGCCAGCAGCCGGCAGGCCTATGGCTACACCTTC. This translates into CASSRQAYGYTF.

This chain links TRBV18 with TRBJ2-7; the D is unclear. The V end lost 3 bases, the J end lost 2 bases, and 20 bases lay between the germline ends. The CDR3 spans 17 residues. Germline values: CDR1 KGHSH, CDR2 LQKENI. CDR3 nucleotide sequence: TGTGCCAGCTCACCCGTAACAACCCGGAGCAAAACCTACGAGCAGTACTTC. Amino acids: CASSPVTTRSKTYEQYF. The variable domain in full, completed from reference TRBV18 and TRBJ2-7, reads NAGVMQNPRHLVRRRGQEARLRCSPMKGHSHVYWYRQLPEEGLKFMVYLQKENIIDESGMPKERFSAEFPKEGPSILRIQQVVRGDSAAYFCASSPVTTRSKTYEQYFGPGTRLTVT.

CDR3 residues: CASSVETGGYNEQFF. In DNA, the CDR3 is TGTGCCAGCAGTGTCGAGACAGGGGGCTACAATGAGCAGTTCTTC. V is TRBV6-4 and J is TRBJ2-1, with TRBD1 identical over 9 bases. V gave up 4 bases and J gave up 3 bases; unmatched junction bases: 4. The CDR3 length is 15 residues. Germline lookup yields CDR1 MRHNA and CDR2 SNTAGT.